This passage covers 28 T cell receptor beta chains from one sample sequenced in a study of T cell clusters in autoimmune cytopenias. One tube held mixed TRB-A and TRB-B primer pools for touch-down PCR. One entry per CDR3 protein, without DNA, is what TCRdb gives after re-calling the multiplex PCR reads. Its table records around 6,000 distinct CDR3 sequences. TRB was amplified from roughly 250 ng of peripheral blood genomic DNA per sample. The same sample was also used in a study of T cell repertoires in aging, cancer and after chemotherapy.

The sequencing input was peripheral blood. Receptor source: a human donor in good health.

This chain joins TRBV5-4 and TRBJ2-3; TCRdb's D call, TRBD1, is unchecked because there is no DNA. The CDR3 extends over 13 amino acids. Germline assignment: CDR1 SGHNT and CDR2 YYREEE (reference sequence). CDR3 in amino acids: CASSLPGSDTQYF. Variable domain in full (rest from reference TRBV5-4 and TRBJ2-3): ETGVTQSPTHLIKTRGQQVTLRCSSQSGHNTVSWYQQALGQGPQFIFQYYREEENGRGNFPPRFSGLQFPNYSSELNVNALELDDSALYLCASSLPGSDTQYFGPGTRLTVL.

This clonotype is medium-sized by frequency. V is TRBV19 and J is TRBJ1-4; TCRdb returns TRBD1, unconfirmable since there is no DNA. Germline V gene data show CDR1 as LNHDA and CDR2 as SQIVND (reference sequence). The CDR3 consists of 17 residues. CDR3 region: CASSAGGWIVDGEKLFF. The whole variable domain, remainder taken from reference TRBV19 and TRBJ1-4, is DGGITQSPKYLFRKEGQNVTLSCEQNLNHDAMYWYRQDPGQGLRLIYYSQIVNDFQKGDIAEGYSVSREKKESFPLTVTSAQKNPTAFYLCASSAGGWIVDGEKLFFGSGTQLSVL.

The chain employs TRBV7-6 and TRBJ2-1; TCRdb proposes TRBD2, but this gene call is untestable without DNA. This CDR3 is 13 amino acids long. CDR1 SGHVS and CDR2 FNYEAQ come from the germline V gene. The CDR3 reads CASLGGGNNEQFF. The whole variable domain, remainder taken from reference TRBV7-6 and TRBJ2-1, is GAGVSQSPRYKVTKRGQDVALRCDPISGHVSLYWYRQALGQGPEFLTYFNYEAQQDKSGLPNDRFSAERPEGSISTLTIQRTEQRDSAMYRCASLGGGNNEQFFGPGTRLTVL.

This clonotype registers medium-sized by frequency. This chain connects TRBV6-6 to TRBJ1-5; the D gene TCRdb calls, TRBD1, cannot be checked with no DNA. This CDR3 spans 14 amino acids. CDR1 and CDR2 (germline): MNHNY, SVGAGI (reference sequence). The CDR3 protein is CASNVGRWNQPQHF.

This clonotype registers medium-sized by frequency. This chain links TRBV24-1 with TRBJ2-7; there is no DNA to check the TCRdb D call of TRBD2. The length of the CDR3 is 14 residues. CDR1 is KGHDR and CDR2 is SFDVKD in the germline V gene. This chain's CDR3 is CATSASGRAYEQYF.

The chain joins TRBV5-5 to TRBJ1-5. Germline CDR1 is SGHKS and CDR2 is YYEKEE (reference sequence). The CDR3 is made up of 15 amino acids. The CDR3 protein is CASSLGGGDMGPQHF.

Measured by frequency, this clonotype is medium-sized. The gene calls are TRBV29-1 and TRBJ2-5. Germline CDR1 and CDR2: SQVTM and ANQGSEA. The CDR3 has 13 amino acids. This CDR3 reads CGFKRGVQETQYF.

This clonotype ranks as medium-sized in terms of frequency. The gene calls are TRBV5-6 and TRBJ1-2. The CDR3 runs 14 residues. Germline V gives CDR1 SGHDT, CDR2 YYEEEE. CDR3 loop: CASTQFGLFYGYTF.

V usage is TRBV20-1 and J usage is TRBJ2-3; the D call from TCRdb, TRBD1, cannot be confirmed without DNA. Germline V gives CDR1 DFQATT, CDR2 SNEGSKA (reference sequence). This CDR3 region has 14 residues. The CDR3 loop reads CSAVPGLAGDTQYF.

This clonotype is identified as medium-sized from frequency. The chain is built from TRBV5-6 and TRBJ2-7. The length of the CDR3 is 14 residues. CDR1 and CDR2 (germline): SGHDT, YYEEEE. CDR3 residues: CASSDSGNTYEQYF. Filled out from reference TRBV5-6 and TRBJ2-7, the complete variable domain reads DAGVTQSPTHLIKTRGQQVTLRCSPKSGHDTVSWYQQALGQGPQFIFQYYEEEERQRGNFPDRFSGHQFPNYSSELNVNALLLGDSALYLCASSDSGNTYEQYFGPGTRLTVT.

By frequency, this clonotype is medium-sized. The gene calls are TRBV27 and TRBJ2-5. The V gene's germline CDR1 is MNHEY and CDR2 SMNVEV (reference sequence). The CDR3 length is 13 residues. CDR3 region: CASSPWGQETQYF.

CDR3 residues: CASTPDESSYNEQFF. V usage is TRBV27 and J usage is TRBJ2-1; the D gene TCRdb calls, TRBD1, cannot be checked with no DNA. There are 15 residues in the CDR3. Germline V lookup: CDR1 MNHEY, CDR2 SMNVEV (reference sequence).

The CDR3 region is CASSGQQVTSSYEQYF. The V call is TRBV6-2 or TRBV6-3, the J call TRBJ2-7. Germline V lookup: CDR1 MNHEY, CDR2 SVGEGT. The length of the CDR3 is 16 residues.

The genes are TRBV20-1 and TRBJ2-1. The germline CDR1 and CDR2 sequences are DFQATT and SNEGSKA (reference sequence). CDR3 size: 11 residues. The CDR3 is CSARVSGEQFF.

This chain links TRBV5-1 with TRBJ1-2; TCRdb lists TRBD1, though no DNA is available to test this call. Germline CDR1 reads SGHRS; CDR2 reads YFSETQ. CDR3 length equals 13 residues. CDR3 sequence reads: CASSPTGGNGYTF.

This clonotype registers medium-sized by frequency. The chain couples TRBV6-2 or TRBV6-3 to TRBJ1-2; the TRBD1 assignment by TCRdb is unverifiable without DNA. CDR3 length: 13 amino acids. In germline, CDR1 is MNHEY, CDR2 SVGEGT. CDR3 protein: CASNHGRNYGYTF.

The gene calls are TRBV21-1 and TRBJ2-2. TRBV21-1 is labeled a pseudogene. The CDR3 has 13 amino acids. This chain's CDR3 is CASSKANTGELFF.

The V gene is TRBV20-1, the J gene TRBJ2-3; no DNA is available, so the TRBD1 call from TCRdb remains unchecked. The CDR3 is 15 amino acids. Germline values: CDR1 DFQATT, CDR2 SNEGSKA (reference sequence). This CDR3 is CSAPPFGGGADTQYF.

According to its frequency, this clonotype is medium-sized (0.01 to 0.1%). The chain employs TRBV5-6 and TRBJ2-5; TCRdb's assignment of TRBD1 cannot be checked, as there is no DNA. Germline V gives CDR1 SGHDT, CDR2 YYEEEE. The CDR3 runs 14 residues. The CDR3 loop reads CASSSASGGETQYF.

This sequence joins TRBV7-9 and TRBJ1-4. Germline V CDR1 and CDR2: SEHNR, FQNEAQ (reference sequence). CDR3 size: 15 residues. CDR3 sequence: CASSHHGVPNEKLFF.

The J gene is TRBJ2-6, the V gene TRBV5-1; TCRdb outputs TRBD1, but without DNA this stays unchecked. The CDR3 length is 19 residues. Germline V lookup: CDR1 SGHRS, CDR2 YFSETQ. CDR3 loop: CASSPTETGALSGANVLTF.

This chain connects TRBV18 to TRBJ1-2. The CDR3 is 14 amino acids. Germline V CDR1 and CDR2: KGHSH, LQKENI. This CDR3 is CASSPTGTPYGYTF.

This chain links TRBV4-2 with TRBJ2-2; the D call from TCRdb, TRBD1, cannot be confirmed without DNA. CDR3 length equals 16 residues. Germline V gene sequence: CDR1 LGHNA, CDR2 YNFKEQ. CDR3 sequence: CASSQAPGVNTGELFF.

This clonotype is medium-sized by frequency. This chain uses TRBV19 with TRBJ1-2. The CDR3 covers 13 residues. CDR1 LNHDA and CDR2 SQIVND come from the germline V gene (reference sequence). CDR3 sequence: CASSTWMSYGYTF.

This clonotype ranks as medium-sized in terms of frequency. This rearrangement joins TRBV19 to TRBJ1-4. CDR1 LNHDA and CDR2 SQIVND come from the germline V gene (reference sequence). CDR3 length: 12 amino acids. CDR3 amino acids: CASSLPNEKLFF.

This rearrangement joins TRBV20-1 to TRBJ2-2; TCRdb reports TRBD2, a call that lacks DNA to check it against. CDR3 length equals 12 residues. Germline V gene data show CDR1 as DFQATT and CDR2 as SNEGSKA (reference sequence). The CDR3 sequence: CGREGLAGELFF.

V and J are TRBV24-1 and TRBJ1-4. The CDR3 consists of 15 residues. Per the germline V gene, CDR1 is KGHDR and CDR2 is SFDVKD. The chain's CDR3 is CATSDPTGGGEKLFF.

The chain is built from TRBV6-1 and TRBJ1-1; the TRBD1 assignment by TCRdb is unverifiable without DNA. Per the germline V gene, CDR1 is MNHNS and CDR2 is SASEGT. CDR3 size: 15 residues. The CDR3 loop is CASSESEGVNTEAFF.